These 11 T cell receptor beta chains were sequenced from one sample in a study of shared clonotypes between healthy human individuals. Using immunoSEQ multiplex PCR, the repertoire was profiled, and TCRdb retains in-frame clones only, with some absent. Of some 2,500,000 clones listed, more than 85% were seen once; the top ten hold 0.36%. Sequences were obtained from naive CD4+ T cells from PBMCs. Noted subset: CD45RA+ positively selected. These receptors came from a man younger than 30 in good health. Some clones in this sample may be carry-over from other donors' samples.

V is TRBV7-7 and J is TRBJ2-5; D gene uncertain. Looked up from germline, CDR1 is SSHAT and CDR2 is FNYEAQ (reference sequence). This CDR3 contains 13 residues. Trimming stripped 5 bases from V and 1 base from J, with 8 bases between. The CDR3 sequence: CASSRTPQETQYF. The CDR3 nucleotides read TGTGCCAGCAGCAGAACACCCCAAGAGACCCAGTACTTC.

The gene calls are TRBV28 and TRBJ2-1; 8 bases are a match to TRBD2. J gave up 6 bases and V 10 bases, and 8 bases lay outside the gene matches. Germline loops: CDR1 MDHEN, CDR2 SYDVKM. The CDR3 runs 13 residues. CDR3 protein: CATHRGRLNEQFF. Here the CDR3 DNA reads TGTGCCACACATCGCGGGAGGCTCAATGAGCAGTTCTTC.

As regards this clone: Other DNA sequences of this sample code for an identical CDR3. The CDR3: CASSLGRENTEAFF. The CDR3 DNA is TGTGCCAGCAGCTTAGGACGGGAAAACACTGAAGCTTTCTTT. This rearrangement joins TRBV7-2 to TRBJ1-1, with unresolved D. This CDR3 has 14 residues. Germline V gives CDR1 SGHTA, CDR2 FQGNSA. Deletions cut 1 base from V and 2 bases from J, with 8 bases between.

On this clone itself: The identical CDR3 is also encoded by other nucleotide sequences in the sample. V usage is TRBV9 and J usage is TRBJ2-1, with D possibly being TRBD2 (6 bases). Germline assignment: CDR1 SGDLS and CDR2 YYNGEE. This CDR3 region has 15 residues. The ends were cut back, 0 bases at V and 4 bases at J, with 11 bases in the middle. The CDR3 coding sequence is TGTGCCAGCAGCGTAGGCTTAGCGGCTTACAATGAGCAGTTCTTC. Its protein is CASSVGLAAYNEQFF.

The rearrangement joins TRBV6-7 to TRBJ1-6; D remains ambiguous. TRBV6-7 is an open reading frame whose function is uncertain. The V and J ends lost 6 bases and 8 bases respectively, with 14 bases between them. CDR3 length: 14 amino acids. CDR3 amino acids: CASSPPSADSPLHF. CDR3 nucleotide sequence: TGTGCCAGCAGCCCCCCCTCGGCTGATTCACCCCTCCACTTT.

This chain joins TRBV4-1 and TRBJ2-1; D is unclear. The V end was cut by 2 bases, the J end by 6 bases, with 11 bases between. The germline CDR1 and CDR2 sequences are MGHRA and YSYEKL. CDR3 length: 14 amino acids. In DNA, the CDR3 is TGCGCCAGCAGCCAACCTCCGACAATCAATGAGCAGTTCTTC. Encoded protein: CASSQPPTINEQFF.

The chain combines TRBV30 with TRBJ2-2, with no clear D. The CDR3 has 14 amino acids. Germline CDR1 and CDR2: GTSNPN and SVGIG (reference sequence). Trimming removed 1 base at V and 2 bases at J, with 8 bases between. Here the CDR3 reads CAWSGGPNTGELFF. Written as DNA, the CDR3 is TGTGCCTGGAGTGGCGGACCTAACACCGGGGAGCTGTTTTTT. The variable domain in full, completed from reference TRBV30 and TRBJ2-2, reads SQTIHQWPATLVQPVGSPLSLECTVEGTSNPNLYWYRQAAGRGLQLLFYSVGIGQISSEVPQNLSASRPQDRQFILSSKKLLLSDSGFYLCAWSGGPNTGELFFGEGSRLTVL.

The chain carries TRBV29-1 and TRBJ2-7; unclear D gene. V was clipped by 5 bases and J by 0 bases, with 11 bases between them. Germline values: CDR1 SQVTM, CDR2 ANQGSEA. The CDR3 is made up of 13 amino acids. CDR3 loop: CSVRQVLSYEQYF. Written as DNA, the CDR3 is TGCAGCGTTCGGCAGGTCCTCTCCTACGAGCAGTACTTC.

The chain recombines TRBV7-3 with TRBJ2-5, with TRBD1 matching over 7 bases. CDR3 length: 14 amino acids. Germline assignment: CDR1 SGHTA and CDR2 FQGTGA. V lost 1 base, J lost 1 base, and 0 bases stayed unmatched. The CDR3 sequence: CASSLNRGQETQYF. The CDR3, as DNA: TGTGCCAGCAGCTTAAACAGGGGCCAAGAGACCCAGTACTTC.

The CDR3 protein is CASSPPHLTGELFF. CDR3 nucleotide sequence: TGTGCCAGCTCACCCCCTCATCTCACCGGGGAGCTGTTTTTT. The V and J genes are TRBV18 and TRBJ2-2, with no clear D. The V end was cut by 3 bases, the J end by 4 bases, with 9 bases between. There are 14 residues in the CDR3. Germline V gene data show CDR1 as KGHSH and CDR2 as LQKENI.

V and J are TRBV28 and TRBJ2-7; 11 bases line up with TRBD2. The CDR3 covers 13 residues. Trimming removed 10 bases from V and 4 bases from J; junction bases left unmatched: 6. The V gene's germline CDR1 is MDHEN and CDR2 SYDVKM. The CDR3 DNA reads as TGTGCCACACTGGGGACTAGCGGTTACGAGCAGTACTTC. This sequence encodes CATLGTSGYEQYF.